The T cell receptor (beta chain) under discussion was sequenced for a study of blood T cell repertoires in COVID-19. In the study overall: Acute and convalescent COVID-19 specimens originated in the United States, Italy and Spain. The cDNA or gDNA used as material had been derived from T cells, B-cell-depleted T cells, or PBMCs.

This clone was counted only a few times. Original processing notes: Reference gene primer amplification yielded estimated nucleated cell counts. The assay was immunoSEQ multiplex PCR, and TCRdb's table has in-frame clones only and misses some. V and J calls and clone size come straight from that table; D and trimming were deduced from the DNA. The repertoire includes about 140,000 clones, 86% of them detected once, and approximately 8.3% sits in the top ten. V trimming: 4 bases; J trimming: 0 bases; junction bases outside the gene matches: 2. Germline-derived CDR1 and CDR2 are LGHDT and YNNKEL (reference sequence). The CDR3 runs 14 residues.

This rearrangement joins TRBV3-1 (or the pseudogene TRBV3-2) to TRBJ1-1; 7 bases agree with TRBD1. Sequenced material: peripheral blood. The receptor was isolated from a woman aged 55-70 years with acute or convalescent COVID-19. CDR3 sequence: CASSRGQMNTEAFF. CDR3 DNA sequence: TGTGCCAGCAGCCGGGGACAGATGAACACTGAAGCTTTCTTT.